The source of this T cell receptor beta chain is a study of shared clonotypes between healthy human individuals. Only a few counts were recorded for this clone. Per the germline V gene, CDR1 is LNHNV and CDR2 is YYDKDF (reference sequence). The CDR3 length is 14 residues. The V and J ends lost 5 bases and 8 bases respectively, with 13 bases between them. Sequenced by immunoSEQ multiplex PCR; TCRdb stores in-frame clones only, minus some. The sample records about 1 million clones, about 75% being singletons. A split of CD4+ cells into CD45RA+ naive and CD45RA-negative memory subsets was performed. The sequence was collected from a man in his late teens or twenties in good health. The chain joins TRBV15 to TRBJ1-6; D perhaps matches TRBD1 (5 bases). Sequenced: memory CD4+ T cells sorted from blood. The subset here: CD45RA-negative fraction. CDR3 bases: TGTGCCACCAGCTGGGGGAGACCCGATTCACCCCTCCACTTT. It translates to CATSWGRPDSPLHF.